These 13 T cell receptor beta chains originate from one sample sequenced in a study of cytomegalovirus exposure and HLA in healthy donors. The PCR was carried out with 60 Vbeta primers and 13 Jbeta primers. TCRdb's copy holds only in-frame clones and misses some; the assay was immunoSEQ multiplex PCR. The sample table includes some 180,000 clones. Sample: PBMCs. These receptors were obtained from a young man in good health and CMV-seronegative.

The chain has TRBV7-9 and TRBJ1-2; unclear D gene. This CDR3 has 11 residues. Germline V CDR1 and CDR2: SEHNR, FQNEAQ (reference sequence). V was cut by 1 base and J by 14 bases, with 11 bases left in between. The CDR3 DNA is TGTGCCAGCAGCTTAGGAGGAGGGTCTACCTTC. Translated, it gives CASSLGGGSTF.

V usage is TRBV6-5 and J usage is TRBJ1-1; a weak D match, TRBD1 (6 bases). V was clipped by 0 bases and J by 6 bases, with 11 bases between them. The CDR3 consists of 14 residues. Germline V gene data show CDR1 as MNHEY and CDR2 as SVGAGI. CDR3 amino acids: CASSYSPRGSEAFF. CDR3 sequence (DNA): TGTGCCAGCAGTTACTCCCCTAGGGGGTCTGAAGCTTTCTTT.

This chain links TRBV12-5 with TRBJ1-5, with TRBD1 matching 12 bases. Trimming took 0 bases from V and 5 from J; bases not matched to a gene: 17. The CDR3 is 21 amino acids. From germline, CDR1 is LGHNT and CDR2 FRNRAP. CDR3 region: CASGLVLSRLGQGALHQPQHF. DNA of the CDR3: TGTGCTAGTGGTTTGGTACTGTCGAGACTGGGACAGGGGGCGCTTCATCAGCCCCAGCATTTT.

The J gene is TRBJ1-6, the V gene TRBV6-5, with D possibly TRBD1 on 5 matching bases. The CDR3 sequence is 15 residues long. V shed 0 bases and J shed 8 bases, with 11 bases lying between them. Germline V gene data show CDR1 as MNHEY and CDR2 as SVGAGI. CDR3 sequence reads: CASSYSGQGDSPLHF. CDR3 nucleotides: TGTGCCAGCAGTTACTCAGGGCAAGGGGATTCACCCCTCCACTTT.

The genes are TRBV19 and TRBJ1-2, with D possibly matching TRBD1 (5 bases). The germline gives CDR1 LNHDA, CDR2 SQIVND (reference sequence). Trimming left V 7 bases short and J 5 bases short, with 17 bases between. There are 14 residues in the CDR3. The CDR3 protein is CASIYRDRVYGYTF. CDR3 DNA: TGTGCCAGTATTTACCGTGACAGAGTATATGGCTACACCTTC.

The genes are TRBV6-5 and TRBJ2-7; TRBD1 might be the D (5 bases). The CDR3 is 15 residues long. Per germline, CDR1 MNHEY and CDR2 SVGAGI. V lost 2 bases and J lost 3, with 14 bases in between. This CDR3 reads CASSYIQGPHYEQYF. CDR3 DNA sequence: TGTGCCAGCAGTTACATTCAGGGTCCCCACTACGAGCAGTACTTC.

The V and J genes are TRBV7-9 and TRBJ2-4; 12 bases are shared with TRBD1. Germline values: CDR1 SEHNR, CDR2 FQNEAQ (reference sequence). The CDR3 covers 16 residues. Trimming cost V 6 bases and J 3 bases; bases outside gene matches: 6. As DNA, the CDR3 is TGTGCCAGCAGGAGTGGGACAGGGGGCGACAAAAACATTCAGTACTTC. Amino acids: CASRSGTGGDKNIQYF.

V gene TRBV2 combines with J gene TRBJ2-2; 8 positions match TRBD1. V lost 1 base and J lost 6; bases outside the gene matches: 4. The CDR3 has 15 residues. Germline assignment: CDR1 SNHLY and CDR2 FYNNEI. In DNA form, the CDR3 reads TGTGCCAGCAGTGAAGGGTCACAGGGGGCCGGGGAGCTGTTTTTT. Translating it yields CASSEGSQGAGELFF. The entire variable domain, with the rest obtained from reference TRBV2 and TRBJ2-2, is as follows: EPEVTQTPSHQVTQMGQEVILRCVPISNHLYFYWYRQILGQKVEFLVSFYNNEISEKSEIFDDQFSVERPDGSNFTLKIRSTKLEDSAMYFCASSEGSQGAGELFFGEGSRLTVL.

The chain combines TRBV11-2 with TRBJ1-1; D gene uncertain. This CDR3 spans 14 amino acids. V lost 2 bases, J lost 11 bases, and 18 bases lay in between. Looked up from germline, CDR1 is SGHAT and CDR2 is FQNNGV. CDR3 sequence reads: CASSLSPEVLGAFF. The DNA for the CDR3 is TGTGCCAGCAGCTTATCCCCGGAGGTATTGGGTGCTTTCTTT.

This CDR3 is CASRPPGQGIYGYTF. The CDR3 DNA follows: TGTGCCAGCAGACCGCCGGGACAGGGGATCTATGGCTACACCTTC. The V call is TRBV27, the J call TRBJ1-2; 10 bases map to TRBD1. Unmatched junction bases numbered 8, after V lost 6 bases and J lost 4 bases. CDR3 length equals 15 residues. Germline loops: CDR1 MNHEY, CDR2 SMNVEV (reference sequence).

The chain has TRBV7-9 and TRBJ2-7; 9 nucleotides line up with TRBD1. CDR1 is SEHNR and CDR2 is FQNEAQ in the germline V gene (reference sequence). Losses at the gene ends were 5 bases for V and 4 bases for J; bases not matched to a gene: 6. This CDR3 spans 14 amino acids. DNA for the CDR3: TGTGCCAGCAGCCAACAGGGGGCAGGGTACGAGCAGTACTTC. Amino acid sequence: CASSQQGAGYEQYF.

The V gene is TRBV18, the J gene TRBJ2-7, with TRBD1 matching over 9 bases. From germline, CDR1 is KGHSH and CDR2 LQKENI. The CDR3 is 14 amino acids. With V trimmed by 4 bases and J by 2 bases, 3 bases remained unmatched. CDR3 nucleotides: TGTGCCAGCTCACTACAGGGGGCGGCCTACGAGCAGTACTTC. It yields the protein CASSLQGAAYEQYF.

V gene TRBV27 combines with J gene TRBJ2-5, with D perhaps TRBD1 (5 bases). Per germline, CDR1 MNHEY and CDR2 SMNVEV (reference sequence). The CDR3 is made up of 12 amino acids. V lost 8 bases and J lost 0, with 7 bases in between. CDR3 region: CASGAHQETQYF. DNA for the CDR3: TGTGCCAGCGGGGCCCACCAAGAGACCCAGTACTTC.